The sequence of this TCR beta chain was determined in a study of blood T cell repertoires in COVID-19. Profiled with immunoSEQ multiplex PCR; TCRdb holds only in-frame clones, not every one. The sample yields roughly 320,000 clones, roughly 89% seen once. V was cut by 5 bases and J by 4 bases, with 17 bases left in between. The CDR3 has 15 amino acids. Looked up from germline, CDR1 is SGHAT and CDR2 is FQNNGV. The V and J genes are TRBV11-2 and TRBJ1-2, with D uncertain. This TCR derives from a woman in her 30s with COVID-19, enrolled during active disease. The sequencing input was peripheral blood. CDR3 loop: CASSRPGPAGYGYTF. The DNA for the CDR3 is TGTGCCAGCAGCCGACCGGGCCCGGCGGGCTATGGCTACACCTTC.